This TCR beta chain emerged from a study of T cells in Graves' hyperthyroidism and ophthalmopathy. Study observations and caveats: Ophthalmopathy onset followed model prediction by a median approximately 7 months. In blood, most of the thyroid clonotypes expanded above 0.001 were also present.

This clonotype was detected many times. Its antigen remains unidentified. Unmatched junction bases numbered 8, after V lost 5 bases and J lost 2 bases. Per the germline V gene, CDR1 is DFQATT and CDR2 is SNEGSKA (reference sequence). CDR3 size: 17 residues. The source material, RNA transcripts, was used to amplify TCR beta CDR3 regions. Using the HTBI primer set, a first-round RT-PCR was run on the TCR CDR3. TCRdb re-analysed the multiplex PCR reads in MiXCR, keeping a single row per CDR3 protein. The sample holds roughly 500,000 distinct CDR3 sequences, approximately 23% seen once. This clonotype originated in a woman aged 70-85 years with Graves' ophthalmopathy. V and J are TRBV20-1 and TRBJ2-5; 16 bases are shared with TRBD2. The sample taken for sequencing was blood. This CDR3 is CSAAQGLAGGKQETQYF. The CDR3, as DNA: TGCAGTGCTGCCCAGGGACTAGCGGGAGGGAAACAAGAGACCCAGTACTTC.